The next 8 T cell receptor beta chains were all read from a single sample in a study of shared clonotypes between healthy human individuals. TCRdb keeps only in-frame clones here, not all; method: immunoSEQ multiplex PCR. The sample consists of around 1,100,000 clones, approximately 77% of them appearing once. Sample: memory CD4+ T cells from PBMCs. The subset: CD45RA-negative fraction. Receptors were obtained from a man younger than 30 in good health. Some clones in this sample may be carry-over from other donors' samples.

The CDR3 nucleotides read TGCGCCAGCAGCCGTACGGTTACCGGGACAGGGGGAACAGATACGCAGTATTTT. Protein product: CASSRTVTGTGGTDTQYF. The chain links TRBV4-1 to TRBJ2-3, with 11 positions matching TRBD1. The V segment lost 4 bases and the J segment 3 bases; nucleotides outside the gene matches: 12. This CDR3 comprises 18 residues. CDR1 is MGHRA and CDR2 is YSYEKL in the germline V gene.

V usage is TRBV28 and J usage is TRBJ2-7; 10 bases fit TRBD2. CDR3 length: 15 residues. The germline V gene encodes CDR1 MDHEN and CDR2 SYDVKM. Unmatched junction bases numbered 6, after V lost 2 bases and J lost 5 bases. The CDR3 is CASSLGAGGPHEQYF. CDR3 in DNA: TGTGCCAGCAGTTTAGGAGCGGGAGGGCCCCACGAGCAGTACTTC.

The chain couples TRBV5-1 to TRBJ2-7; 9 nucleotides match TRBD1. This CDR3 contains 13 residues. Germline loops: CDR1 SGHRS, CDR2 YFSETQ. The ends lost 7 bases at V and 6 bases at J; junction bases unmatched: 8. The CDR3 region has the DNA TGCGCCAGCTCCGAGGGACAGGGTGGCGAGCAGTACTTC. Translation gives CASSEGQGGEQYF.

This chain joins TRBV30 and TRBJ1-2; 8 bases are shared with TRBD1. With 5 bases clipped from V and 5 bases from J, the junction kept 10 bases outside the gene matches. CDR3 length: 14 amino acids. Germline CDR1 and CDR2: GTSNPN and SVGIG (reference sequence). CDR3 in DNA: TGTGCCTGGGGAGTCCGGGGGACAGGATATGGCTACACCTTC. Translation: CAWGVRGTGYGYTF.

The genes are TRBV5-1 and TRBJ1-1; 7 nucleotides match TRBD1. The CDR3 has 14 residues. Germline CDR1 SGHRS, CDR2 YFSETQ. Unmatched junction bases numbered 6, after V lost 5 bases and J lost 2 bases. CDR3 sequence (DNA): TGCGCCAGCAGTTCCAGGACAGGAAACACTGAAGCTTTCTTT. This sequence encodes CASSSRTGNTEAFF.

The chain has TRBV7-9 and TRBJ1-1; maybe TRBD1 (5 bases). Trimming removed 5 bases from V and 6 bases from J, with 16 bases in between. Germline assignment: CDR1 SEHNR and CDR2 FQNEAQ (reference sequence). The CDR3 has 14 amino acids. This chain's CDR3 is CASSKRTWGAEAFF. Here the CDR3 DNA reads TGTGCCAGCAGCAAGAGAACATGGGGCGCTGAAGCTTTCTTT.

The rearrangement joins TRBV6-1 to TRBJ2-2; D is ambiguous. V was clipped by 5 bases and J by 0 bases, with 7 bases between them. From germline, CDR1 is MNHNS and CDR2 SASEGT. The CDR3 is 14 amino acids. In nucleotides, the CDR3 is TGTGCCAGCAGTCCGGCGGCGAACACCGGGGAGCTGTTTTTT. It encodes CASSPAANTGELFF.

The chain is built from TRBV9 and TRBJ2-3, with 8 bases that match TRBD2. V gave up 4 bases and J gave up 2 bases; unmatched junction bases: 9. Germline values: CDR1 SGDLS, CDR2 YYNGEE. The CDR3 length is 16 residues. The CDR3 bases are TGTGCCAGCAGCTCCCAACTAGCGGTGTTCACAGATACGCAGTATTTT. Translation gives CASSSQLAVFTDTQYF.